Following are 28 T cell receptor beta chains from one sample sequenced in a study of OX40 agonist ivuxolimab in advanced cancers. Using immunoSEQ multiplex PCR, the repertoire was profiled, and TCRdb retains in-frame clones only, with some absent. The repertoire holds 35,000 to 45,000 clones, with roughly nine tenths as singletons. Here the sequenced sample was CD4+ or CD8+ T cells sorted from blood, taken in a trial of the OX40 agonist ivuxolimab. These receptor sequences come from an adult with an advanced solid tumor such as melanoma, head and neck, liver or kidney cancer.

The chain is built from TRBV2 and TRBJ2-3, with TRBD2 matching over 12 bases. CDR1 is SNHLY and CDR2 is FYNNEI in the germline V gene. V shed 4 bases, J shed 6 bases, and the junction held 5 bases outside the gene matches. The CDR3 totals 15 residues. The CDR3 sequence is CASSATSGSFDTQYF. The CDR3 DNA is TGTGCCAGCAGTGCGACTAGCGGGAGTTTCGATACGCAGTATTTT.

The chain links TRBV19 to TRBJ2-2, with D possibly being TRBD1 or TRBD2 (5 bases each). Germline values: CDR1 LNHDA, CDR2 SQIVND (reference sequence). CDR3 size: 16 residues. V lost 5 bases and J 2 bases, leaving 15 bases between the germline ends. CDR3 sequence: CASSGGSPFNTGELFF. Written as DNA, the CDR3 is TGTGCCAGTAGTGGGGGTAGCCCTTTTAACACCGGGGAGCTGTTTTTT.

The CDR3 spells CASNNGRGTEAFF. The CDR3 DNA sequence: TGTGCCAGCAACAACGGACGGGGCACTGAAGCTTTCTTT. This chain uses TRBV28 with TRBJ1-1; no clear D. Germline-derived CDR1 and CDR2 are MDHEN and SYDVKM. V shed 7 bases and J shed 4 bases, with 13 bases lying between them. This CDR3 spans 13 amino acids.

The chain has TRBV15 and TRBJ1-5; no firm D call. Germline lookup yields CDR1 LNHNV and CDR2 YYDKDF (reference sequence). V was shortened by 0 bases and J by 8 bases, with 11 bases between the two germline ends. This CDR3 region has 14 residues. The CDR3 reads CATSRDFPGEPQHF. The CDR3 region has the DNA TGTGCCACCAGCAGAGATTTTCCCGGGGAGCCCCAGCATTTT.

The V gene is TRBV7-4, the J gene TRBJ2-1, with TRBD2 identical over 14 bases. CDR1 is SGHVT, CDR2 SQSDAQ, per germline. The trim removed 5 bases at V and 8 bases at J, leaving 14 bases unmatched. The CDR3 is made up of 18 amino acids. The CDR3 nucleotides are TGTGCCAGCAGCAAAAGTACAGGACTAGCGGGGGGTGGTTATGAGCAGTTCTTC. Translated, it gives CASSKSTGLAGGGYEQFF.

This sequence joins TRBV19 and TRBJ1-5, with TRBD1 matching 9 bases. The CDR3 consists of 16 residues. Per the germline V gene, CDR1 is LNHDA and CDR2 is SQIVND (reference sequence). Germline trimming cut 4 bases from V and 5 bases from J; bases unmatched to any gene: 9. CDR3: CASSNSGQGSYQPQHF. DNA for the CDR3: TGTGCCAGTAGTAATTCGGGACAGGGATCTTATCAGCCCCAGCATTTT.

This clone was picked up one time. The chain employs TRBV10-2 and TRBJ1-2; no clear D. The CDR3 sequence is 13 residues long. Between the trimmed V and J ends, which lost 5 bases and 6 bases, there was a span of 13 bases. Germline V gives CDR1 WSHSY, CDR2 SAAADI. The CDR3 is CASSQIRMDGYTF. Here the CDR3 DNA reads TGCGCCAGCAGTCAGATTCGTATGGATGGCTACACCTTC.

The sample holds one count of this clone. The CDR3 sequence: CASSVGTNSGNTIYF. Here the CDR3 DNA reads TGTGCCAGCAGCGTCGGGACTAACTCTGGAAACACCATATATTTT. The chain couples TRBV7-6 to TRBJ1-3, with a possible D match to TRBD1 (5 bases). Trimming cost V 5 bases and J 0 bases, with 11 bases left between them. The CDR3 loop spans 15 amino acids. Germline-derived CDR1 and CDR2 are SGHVS and FNYEAQ.

The chain is built from TRBV5-1 and TRBJ2-6, with D unclear. The germline gives CDR1 SGHRS, CDR2 YFSETQ. V was shortened by 6 bases and J by 5 bases, with 21 bases between the two germline ends. This CDR3 region has 17 residues. The DNA for the CDR3 is TGCGCCAGCATGTTACGCGGTTCACAAAGTCGGGCCAACGTCCTGACTTTC. Protein product: CASMLRGSQSRANVLTF.

The chain combines TRBV10-1 with TRBJ2-5; no definite D call. Trimming cost V 5 bases and J 0 bases, with 13 bases left between them. This CDR3 has 15 residues. Germline V CDR1 and CDR2: WNHNN, SYGVQD (reference sequence). The DNA for the CDR3 is TGCGCCAGCAGTCCAGGATTAATGTACCAAGAGACCCAGTACTTC. It specifies CASSPGLMYQETQYF.

Of note for this clone: This sample also contains other DNA sequences that code for the same CDR3. The chain recombines TRBV6-6 with TRBJ1-1; D is undetermined. The CDR3 spans 12 residues. The V gene lost 6 bases and the J gene lost 4 bases, with 9 bases spanning the gap. From germline, CDR1 is MNHNY and CDR2 SVGAGI (reference sequence). In nucleotides, the CDR3 is TGTGCCAGCAGGTCCGGAAGCACTGAAGCTTTCTTT. This codes for CASRSGSTEAFF.

The CDR3 loop is CASSLATLADNQPQHF. CDR3 nucleotide sequence: TGTGCCAGCAGCTTAGCGACGCTTGCAGACAATCAGCCCCAGCATTTT. The J gene is TRBJ1-5, the V gene TRBV7-8; D gene ambiguous. Trimming left V 0 bases short and J 3 bases short, with 12 bases between. The CDR3 consists of 16 residues. Germline-derived CDR1 and CDR2 are SGHVS and FQNEAQ.

The chain is built from TRBV5-5 and TRBJ1-1, with 9 positions matching TRBD1. The CDR3 extends over 18 amino acids. J gave up 4 bases and V 1 base, and 14 bases lay outside the gene matches. CDR1 is SGHKS and CDR2 is YYEKEE in the germline V gene (reference sequence). CDR3 bases: TGTGCCAGCAGCTTGTATGCGACAGGGGGGTTGCGAGGCACTGAAGCTTTCTTT. This sequence encodes CASSLYATGGLRGTEAFF.

This sequence joins TRBV5-4 and TRBJ1-1; a possible D gene is TRBD1 (6 bases). The CDR3 loop spans 13 amino acids. Germline V gene sequence: CDR1 SGHNT, CDR2 YYREEE (reference sequence). Trimming pared 4 bases from V and 6 bases from J, leaving 13 bases between. This CDR3 reads CASSPRGGAEAFF. DNA of the CDR3: TGTGCCAGCAGCCCCCGGGGGGGCGCTGAAGCTTTCTTT.

CDR3 loop: CAISPGTTDTEAFF. The CDR3 DNA sequence: TGTGCCATCAGTCCCGGGACAACCGACACTGAAGCTTTCTTT. The rearrangement uses TRBV10-3 and TRBJ1-1, with a weak D call TRBD1 (6 bases). Trimming removed 5 bases at V and 3 bases at J, with 13 bases between. Germline V lookup: CDR1 ENHRY, CDR2 SYGVKD. The CDR3 covers 14 residues.

This rearrangement joins TRBV13 to TRBJ2-1; tentatively, D is TRBD2 (6 bases). Trimming removed 2 bases at V and 0 bases at J, with 20 bases between. CDR3 size: 19 residues. CDR1 is PRHDT and CDR2 is FYEKMQ in the germline V gene (reference sequence). This CDR3 is CASSLSAGLLSNSYNEQFF. The CDR3 DNA reads as TGTGCCAGCAGCTTAAGCGCCGGACTACTCTCGAACTCCTACAATGAGCAGTTCTTC.

The gene calls are TRBV9 and TRBJ1-4, with 7 bases aligning to TRBD1. From germline, CDR1 is SGDLS and CDR2 YYNGEE. V shed 4 bases and J 8 bases; nucleotides not matched to a gene: 11. The length of the CDR3 is 15 residues. The CDR3 is CASSPRGGEGEKLFF. The CDR3 DNA follows: TGTGCCAGCAGCCCCAGGGGGGGGGAAGGAGAAAAACTGTTTTTT.

This clone turned up a few times. This sequence joins TRBV18 and TRBJ1-1; 7 bases are shared with TRBD1. This CDR3 region has 16 residues. V lost 10 bases to trimming and J lost 0 bases; unmatched junction nucleotides: 14. Per germline, CDR1 KGHSH and CDR2 LQKENI. The CDR3 DNA is TGTGCCAACACAATCGACAGGGAGAGAGTGAACACTGAAGCTTTCTTT. Translation gives CANTIDRERVNTEAFF.

The chain uses TRBV2 and TRBJ2-1, with 7 bases identical to TRBD2. Germline V gene sequence: CDR1 SNHLY, CDR2 FYNNEI. The ends lost 7 bases at V and 10 bases at J; junction bases unmatched: 4. This CDR3 spans 11 amino acids. CDR3 protein: CASMGGVEQFF. DNA of the CDR3: TGTGCCAGCATGGGGGGGGTCGAGCAGTTCTTC.

The chain combines TRBV5-1 with TRBJ1-4; 7 bases align to TRBD1. Germline CDR1 is SGHRS and CDR2 is YFSETQ. CDR3 length: 14 residues. With 10 bases clipped from V and 0 bases from J, the junction kept 6 bases outside the gene matches. CDR3 region: CASKGGATNEKLFF. The CDR3 DNA follows: TGCGCCTCAAAAGGGGGCGCAACTAATGAAAAACTGTTTTTT.

This clone appeared a single time. The chain carries TRBV19 and TRBJ1-4, with TRBD1 as a possible D gene (5 bases). CDR1 is LNHDA, CDR2 SQIVND, per germline (reference sequence). The germline V and J ends were trimmed by 7 bases and 7 bases, with 13 bases remaining between them. The CDR3 has 13 amino acids. For the CDR3, the DNA is TGTGCCAGTATTGGGCAGGGCGGTGAAAAACTGTTTTTT. It specifies CASIGQGGEKLFF.

The chain recombines TRBV7-9 with TRBJ2-5; TRBD2 matches 11 bases. Germline V gene lookup returns CDR1 SEHNR and CDR2 FQNEAQ (reference sequence). Trimming cost V 4 bases and J 4 bases; bases outside gene matches: 11. This CDR3 comprises 17 residues. This CDR3 is CASSYTQTSGVGETQYF. The CDR3 DNA follows: TGTGCCAGCAGCTATACCCAGACTAGCGGGGTAGGAGAGACCCAGTACTTC.

The rearrangement joins TRBV4-1 to TRBJ1-6, with D maybe TRBD1 (5 bases). The germline V and J ends were trimmed by 0 bases and 12 bases, with 15 bases remaining between them. The V gene's germline CDR1 is MGHRA and CDR2 YSYEKL. The CDR3 contains 15 residues. The CDR3 protein is CASSQDWDLGLPLHF. CDR3 DNA: TGCGCCAGCAGCCAAGACTGGGACTTGGGATTACCCCTCCACTTT.

This sequence joins TRBV5-8 and TRBJ1-2; TRBD1 agrees at 10 bases. V gave up 4 bases and J gave up 5 bases; unmatched junction bases: 8. The CDR3 loop spans 15 amino acids. In germline, CDR1 is SGHTS, CDR2 YDEGEE. The CDR3 spells CASSGGGQGTYGYTF. The CDR3 DNA reads as TGTGCCAGCAGCGGAGGGGGACAGGGGACTTATGGCTACACCTTC.

The CDR3 DNA follows: TGTGCCAGCAATCCTCGGGTAGCGGCACACGAGCAGTACTTC. Its protein product is CASNPRVAAHEQYF. The chain is built from TRBV6-1 and TRBJ2-7, with D possibly being TRBD2 (6 bases). This CDR3 comprises 14 residues. The ends were cut back, 7 bases at V and 5 bases at J, with 18 bases in the middle. The germline CDR1 and CDR2 sequences are MNHNS and SASEGT.

The chain carries TRBV5-1 and TRBJ2-3; a weak D match, TRBD1 (5 bases). Per the germline V gene, CDR1 is SGHRS and CDR2 is YFSETQ. The CDR3 extends over 15 amino acids. The V gene lost 0 bases and the J gene lost 0 bases, with 8 bases spanning the gap. The CDR3 loop is CASSLGGHSTDTQYF. CDR3 in DNA: TGCGCCAGCAGCTTGGGGGGCCATAGCACAGATACGCAGTATTTT. The variable domain in full, completed from reference TRBV5-1 and TRBJ2-3, reads KAGVTQTPRYLIKTRGQQVTLSCSPISGHRSVSWYQQTPGQGLQFLFEYFSETQRNKGNFPGRFSGRQFSNSRSEMNVSTLELGDSALYLCASSLGGHSTDTQYFGPGTRLTVL.

This sequence joins TRBV10-1 and TRBJ2-3; D is possibly TRBD1 or TRBD2 (5 bases each). Trimming took off 0 bases at V and 8 bases at J, with 9 bases between the two ends. This CDR3 contains 13 residues. Germline lookup yields CDR1 WNHNN and CDR2 SYGVQD (reference sequence). CDR3 sequence: CASSESTRGTQYF. The DNA for the CDR3 is TGCGCCAGCAGTGAGTCGACGAGGGGTACGCAGTATTTT.

J is TRBJ2-7 and V is TRBV6-1; possibly TRBD2 for D (6 bases). V was clipped by 8 bases and J by 4 bases, with 15 bases between them. Germline V gene lookup returns CDR1 MNHNS and CDR2 SASEGT. This CDR3 is built from 13 residues. CDR3 in amino acids: CASSRNSGYEQYF. The CDR3 region has the DNA TGTGCCAGCTCGAGGAATAGCGGTTACGAGCAGTACTTC.